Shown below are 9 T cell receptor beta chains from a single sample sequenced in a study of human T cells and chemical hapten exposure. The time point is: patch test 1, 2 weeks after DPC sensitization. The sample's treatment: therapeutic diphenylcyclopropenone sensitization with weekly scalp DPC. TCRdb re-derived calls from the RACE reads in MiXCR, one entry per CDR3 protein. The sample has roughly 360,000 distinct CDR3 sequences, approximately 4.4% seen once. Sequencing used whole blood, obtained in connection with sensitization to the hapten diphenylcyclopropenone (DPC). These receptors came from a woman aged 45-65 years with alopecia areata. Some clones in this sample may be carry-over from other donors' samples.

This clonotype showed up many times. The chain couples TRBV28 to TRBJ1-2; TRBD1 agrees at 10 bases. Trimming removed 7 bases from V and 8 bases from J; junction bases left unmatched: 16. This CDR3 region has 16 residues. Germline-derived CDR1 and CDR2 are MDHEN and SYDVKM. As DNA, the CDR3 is TGTGCCAGCACCCCCACTACCTCTGGACAGGGGGGAGGCTACACCTTC. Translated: CASTPTTSGQGGGYTF.

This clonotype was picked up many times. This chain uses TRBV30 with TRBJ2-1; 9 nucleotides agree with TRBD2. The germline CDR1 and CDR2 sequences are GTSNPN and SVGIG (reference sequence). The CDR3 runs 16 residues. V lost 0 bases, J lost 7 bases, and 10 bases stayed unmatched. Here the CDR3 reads CAWSVDAGGVLNEQFF. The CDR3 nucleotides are TGTGCCTGGAGTGTAGACGCGGGAGGGGTTCTGAATGAGCAGTTCTTC.

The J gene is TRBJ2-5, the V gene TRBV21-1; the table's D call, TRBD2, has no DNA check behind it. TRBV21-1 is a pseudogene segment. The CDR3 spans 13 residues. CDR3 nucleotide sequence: TGTGCCAACCCTCCCCCCCTCGAAGAGACCCAGTACTTC. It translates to CANPPPLEETQYF.

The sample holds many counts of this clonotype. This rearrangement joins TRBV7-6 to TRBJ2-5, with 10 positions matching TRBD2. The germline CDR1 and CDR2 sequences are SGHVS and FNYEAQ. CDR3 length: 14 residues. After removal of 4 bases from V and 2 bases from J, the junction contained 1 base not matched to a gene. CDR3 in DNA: TGTGCCAGCAGCTGGACTAGCGGTCAAGAGACCCAGTACTTC. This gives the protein CASSWTSGQETQYF.

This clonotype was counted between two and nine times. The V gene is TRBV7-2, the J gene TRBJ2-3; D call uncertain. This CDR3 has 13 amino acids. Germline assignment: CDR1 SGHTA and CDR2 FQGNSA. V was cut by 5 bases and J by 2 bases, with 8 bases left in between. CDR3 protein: CASSRRNTDTQYF. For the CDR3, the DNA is TGTGCCAGCAGCCGTCGGAACACAGATACGCAGTATTTT.

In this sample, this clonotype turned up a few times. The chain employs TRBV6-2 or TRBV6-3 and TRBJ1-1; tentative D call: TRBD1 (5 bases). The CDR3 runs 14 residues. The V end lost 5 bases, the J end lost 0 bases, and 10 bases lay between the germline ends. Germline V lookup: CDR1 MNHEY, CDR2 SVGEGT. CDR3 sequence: CASSGGEMNTEAFF. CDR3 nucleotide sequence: TGTGCCAGCAGTGGAGGGGAGATGAACACTGAAGCTTTCTTT.

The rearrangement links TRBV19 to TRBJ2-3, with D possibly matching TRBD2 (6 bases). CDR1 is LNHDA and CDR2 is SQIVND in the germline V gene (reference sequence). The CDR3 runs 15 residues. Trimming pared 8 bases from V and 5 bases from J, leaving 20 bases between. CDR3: CASHQGGGMGDTQYF. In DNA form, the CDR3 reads TGTGCCAGTCATCAAGGTGGAGGGATGGGAGATACGCAGTATTTT.

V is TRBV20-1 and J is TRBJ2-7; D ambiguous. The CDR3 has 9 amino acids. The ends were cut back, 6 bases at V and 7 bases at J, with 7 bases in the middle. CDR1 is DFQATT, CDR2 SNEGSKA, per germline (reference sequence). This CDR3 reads CSAREEQYF. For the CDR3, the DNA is TGCAGTGCAAGGGAAGAGCAGTACTTC.

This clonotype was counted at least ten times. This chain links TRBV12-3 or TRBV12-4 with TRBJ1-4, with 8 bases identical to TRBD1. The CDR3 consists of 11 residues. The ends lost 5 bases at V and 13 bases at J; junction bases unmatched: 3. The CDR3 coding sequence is TGTGCCAGCAGTCGGGACAGGACACTGTTTTTT. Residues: CASSRDRTLFF.